This T cell receptor beta chain was documented in a study of tumor-infiltrating lymphocytes in oesophageal squamous cell carcinoma. The CDR3 runs 15 residues. Germline values: CDR1 MNHNS, CDR2 SASEGT. V gave up 5 bases and J gave up 4 bases, with 16 bases separating them. TCRdb re-called the PCR reads with MiXCR, one entry per CDR3 protein. This table holds tens of thousands of distinct CDR3 sequences, under 50% found once. This clonotype was counted many times. V usage is TRBV6-1 and J usage is TRBJ2-3; D gene uncertain. The clonotype originates from a male donor with esophageal squamous cell carcinoma. The specimen sequenced was esophageal tumor tissue. The CDR3 DNA reads as TGTGCCAGCAGTAGGACGGATACTGCTCCAGATACGCAGTATTTT. It is translated as CASSRTDTAPDTQYF.